This TCR beta chain stems from a study of cytomegalovirus exposure and HLA in healthy donors. Vbeta (60) and Jbeta (13) primers were used in the PCR. The data were produced by immunoSEQ multiplex PCR, yet TCRdb's version contains in-frame clones alone and is incomplete. The sample comprises some 120,000 clones, around 78% of which are singletons, and 6% to 8% rests with the top ten. Broader study findings: The study listed around 150 cytomegalovirus-associated TCR beta chains. TCR beta V- and J-gene trimming was later associated with a missense DCLRE1C variant. In an earlier analysis, about 87% or about 30%: the productive usage of most TCR beta V segments.

The germline V and J ends were trimmed by 5 bases and 1 base, with 9 bases remaining between them. Looked up from germline, CDR1 is MDHEN and CDR2 is SYDVKM. The CDR3 has 13 amino acids. A remark on this clone: What it binds is unknown. Additional DNA sequences in this sample encode the identical CDR3.

It was healthy bone marrow donors who served as donors. The sequence was collected from a middle-aged woman in good health and CMV-seronegative. What was sequenced was PBMCs. The chain links TRBV28 to TRBJ2-7; D perhaps matches TRBD2 (5 bases). CDR3: CASSVGGSYEQYF. CDR3 DNA sequence: TGTGCCAGCAGTGTTGGAGGTTCCTACGAGCAGTACTTC.